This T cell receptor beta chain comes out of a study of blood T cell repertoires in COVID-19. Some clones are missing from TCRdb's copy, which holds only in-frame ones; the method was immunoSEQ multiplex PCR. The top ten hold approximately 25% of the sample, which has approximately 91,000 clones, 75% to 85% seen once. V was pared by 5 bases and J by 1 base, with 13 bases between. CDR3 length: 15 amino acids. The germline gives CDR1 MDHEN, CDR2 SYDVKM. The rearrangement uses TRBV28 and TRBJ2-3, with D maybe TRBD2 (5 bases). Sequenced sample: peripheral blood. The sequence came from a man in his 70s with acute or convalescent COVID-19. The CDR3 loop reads CASSVVRVGTDTQYF. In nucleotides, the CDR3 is TGTGCCAGCAGTGTCGTGCGGGTCGGCACAGATACGCAGTATTTT.